The present TCR beta chain was sequenced within a study of T cells in Graves' hyperthyroidism and ophthalmopathy. Amplification yielded TCR beta CDR3 regions, with RNA transcripts as the source. The HTBI set primed first-round TCR CDR3 RT-PCR. TCRdb re-called the multiplex PCR reads through MiXCR, storing one row per CDR3 protein. This sample has 650,000 to 700,000 distinct CDR3 sequences; about 18% occur once, and the top ten carry roughly 15%. Uncontrolled infection, other autoimmune disease, pregnancy or lactation led to exclusion. Trimming removed 2 bases from V and 7 bases from J, with 10 bases in between. CDR3 length equals 13 residues. Germline CDR1 SGHRS, CDR2 YFSETQ.

The TCR sequence derives from a middle-aged man with Graves' hyperthyroidism. Sequencing was carried out using blood. The rearrangement joins TRBV5-1 to TRBJ1-5; TRBD1 is a possible D gene (6 bases). The CDR3 sequence: CASSFRGEQPQHF. In nucleotides, the CDR3 is TGCGCCAGCAGCTTCAGGGGTGAACAGCCCCAGCATTTT.